The clone carrying this TCR beta chain was seen more than once but under ten times. Original analysis: Reference gene primer amplification in the assay estimated nucleated cell counts. The table came from immunoSEQ multiplex PCR; TCRdb's copy has only in-frame clones and leaves some out. V and J calls plus clone size are reproduced from that table; the DNA served to infer D and trimming. The sample lists tens of thousands of clones, about 80% seen once, with over 25% in the top ten. This sample is part of a study of blood T cell repertoires in COVID-19. Study context: Samples taken during acute and convalescent COVID-19 were collected in the United States, Italy and Spain.

The material sequenced was peripheral blood. The TCR originated in a human donor in a cohort sampled during active COVID-19.

In DNA form, the CDR3 reads TGTGCCACCAGCAGAGATCGGTTGCGCGGCGAGCAGTACTTC. Its protein product is CATSRDRLRGEQYF. The chain recombines TRBV15 with TRBJ2-7; D remains unclear. The germline V and J ends were trimmed by 0 bases and 6 bases, with 12 bases remaining between them. Germline V gene sequence: CDR1 LNHNV, CDR2 YYDKDF (reference sequence). This CDR3 spans 14 amino acids.